Detailed here is one T cell receptor (beta chain). The data were obtained in a study of blood T cell repertoires in COVID-19. The length of the CDR3 is 16 residues. The V gene end was trimmed by 5 bases and the J gene end by 1 base; junction bases not matched to a gene: 8. From germline, CDR1 is SGHTA and CDR2 FQGTGA. In the study's own analysis: Cell counts per sample came from amplifying reference gene primers. TCRdb's copy holds only in-frame clones and misses some; the assay was immunoSEQ multiplex PCR. Clonal size and the V and J genes are those of that table, whereas D and trimming came from the DNA. This table holds roughly 190,000 clones, around 76% found once.

V gene TRBV7-3 combines with J gene TRBJ2-7; 10 nucleotides line up with TRBD2. Sequencing was performed on peripheral blood. This clonotype originated in a woman aged 45-65 years with active or convalescent COVID-19. The CDR3 loop is CASSRNPAGGSYEQYF. The CDR3 coding sequence is TGTGCCAGCAGCCGGAACCCAGCGGGAGGGTCCTACGAGCAGTACTTC.